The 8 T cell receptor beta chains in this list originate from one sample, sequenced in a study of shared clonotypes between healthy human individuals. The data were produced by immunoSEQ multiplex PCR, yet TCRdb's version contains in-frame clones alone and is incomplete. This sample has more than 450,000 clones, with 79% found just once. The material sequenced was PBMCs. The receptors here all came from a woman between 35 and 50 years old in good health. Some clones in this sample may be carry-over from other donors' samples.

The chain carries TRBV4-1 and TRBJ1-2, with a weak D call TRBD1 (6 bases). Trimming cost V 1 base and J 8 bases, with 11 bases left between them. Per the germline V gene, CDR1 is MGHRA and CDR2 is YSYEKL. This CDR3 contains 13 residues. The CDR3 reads CASSQVSGDGYTF. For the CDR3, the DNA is TGCGCCAGCAGCCAAGTTTCAGGGGACGGCTACACCTTC.

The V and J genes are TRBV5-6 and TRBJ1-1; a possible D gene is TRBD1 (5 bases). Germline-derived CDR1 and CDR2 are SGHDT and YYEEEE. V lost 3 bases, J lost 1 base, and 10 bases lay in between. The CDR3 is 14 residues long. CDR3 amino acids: CASSWGLANTEAFF. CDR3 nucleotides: TGTGCCAGCAGCTGGGGACTCGCGAACACTGAAGCTTTCTTT. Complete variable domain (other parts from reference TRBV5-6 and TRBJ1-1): DAGVTQSPTHLIKTRGQQVTLRCSPKSGHDTVSWYQQALGQGPQFIFQYYEEEERQRGNFPDRFSGHQFPNYSSELNVNALLLGDSALYLCASSWGLANTEAFFGQGTRLTVV.

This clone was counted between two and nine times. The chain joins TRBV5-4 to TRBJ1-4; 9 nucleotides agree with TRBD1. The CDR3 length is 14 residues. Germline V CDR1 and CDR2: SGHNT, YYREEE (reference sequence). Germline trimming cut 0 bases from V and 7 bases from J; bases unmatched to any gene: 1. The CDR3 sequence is CASSLGGQGEKLFF. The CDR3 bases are TGTGCCAGCAGCTTGGGGGGACAGGGTGAAAAACTGTTTTTT. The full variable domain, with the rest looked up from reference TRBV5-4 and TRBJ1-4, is ETGVTQSPTHLIKTRGQQVTLRCSSQSGHNTVSWYQQALGQGPQFIFQYYREEENGRGNFPPRFSGLQFPNYSSELNVNALELDDSALYLCASSLGGQGEKLFFGSGTQLSVL.

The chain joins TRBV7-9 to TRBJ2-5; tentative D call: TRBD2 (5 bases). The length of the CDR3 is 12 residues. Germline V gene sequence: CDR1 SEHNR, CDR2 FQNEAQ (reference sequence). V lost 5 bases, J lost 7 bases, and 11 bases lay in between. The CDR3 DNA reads TGTGCCAGCAGCGTGGCTGAGGGGACCCAGTACTTC. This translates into CASSVAEGTQYF. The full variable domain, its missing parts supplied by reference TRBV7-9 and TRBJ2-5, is DTGVSQNPRHKITKRGQNVTFRCDPISEHNRLYWYRQTLGQGPEFLTYFQNEAQLEKSRLLSDRFSAERPKGSFSTLEIQRTEQGDSAMYLCASSVAEGTQYFGPGTRLLVL.

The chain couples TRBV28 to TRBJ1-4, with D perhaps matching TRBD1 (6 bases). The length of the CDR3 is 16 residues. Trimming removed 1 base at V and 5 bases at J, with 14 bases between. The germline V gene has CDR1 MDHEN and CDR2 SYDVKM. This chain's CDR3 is CASSLSLTGENEKLFF. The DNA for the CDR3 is TGTGCCAGCAGTTTATCCCTGACAGGCGAAAATGAAAAACTGTTTTTT. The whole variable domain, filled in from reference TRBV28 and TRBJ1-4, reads DVKVTQSSRYLVKRTGEKVFLECVQDMDHENMFWYRQDPGLGLRLIYFSYDVKMKEKGDIPEGYSVSREKKERFSLILESASTNQTSMYLCASSLSLTGENEKLFFGSGTQLSVL.

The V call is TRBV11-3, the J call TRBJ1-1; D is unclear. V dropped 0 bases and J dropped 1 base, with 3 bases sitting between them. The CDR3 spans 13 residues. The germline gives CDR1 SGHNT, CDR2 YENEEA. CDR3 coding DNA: TGTGCCAGCAGCTTAGAGAGGAACACTGAAGCTTTCTTT. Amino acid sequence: CASSLERNTEAFF.

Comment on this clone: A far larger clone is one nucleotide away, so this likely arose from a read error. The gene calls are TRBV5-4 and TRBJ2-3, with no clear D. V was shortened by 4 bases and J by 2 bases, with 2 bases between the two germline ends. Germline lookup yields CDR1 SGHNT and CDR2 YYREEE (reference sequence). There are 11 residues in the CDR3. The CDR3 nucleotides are TGTGCCAGCAGCACCACAGATACGCAGTATTTT. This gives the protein CASSTTDTQYF.

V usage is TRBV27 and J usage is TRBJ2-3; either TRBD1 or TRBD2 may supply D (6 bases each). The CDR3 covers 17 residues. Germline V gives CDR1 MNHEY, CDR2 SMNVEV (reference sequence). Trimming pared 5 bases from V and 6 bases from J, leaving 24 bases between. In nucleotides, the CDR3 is TGTGCCAGCAGTCCTCGTTTCAGGGGAGGAGGGGTGGATACGCAGTATTTT. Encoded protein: CASSPRFRGGGVDTQYF.